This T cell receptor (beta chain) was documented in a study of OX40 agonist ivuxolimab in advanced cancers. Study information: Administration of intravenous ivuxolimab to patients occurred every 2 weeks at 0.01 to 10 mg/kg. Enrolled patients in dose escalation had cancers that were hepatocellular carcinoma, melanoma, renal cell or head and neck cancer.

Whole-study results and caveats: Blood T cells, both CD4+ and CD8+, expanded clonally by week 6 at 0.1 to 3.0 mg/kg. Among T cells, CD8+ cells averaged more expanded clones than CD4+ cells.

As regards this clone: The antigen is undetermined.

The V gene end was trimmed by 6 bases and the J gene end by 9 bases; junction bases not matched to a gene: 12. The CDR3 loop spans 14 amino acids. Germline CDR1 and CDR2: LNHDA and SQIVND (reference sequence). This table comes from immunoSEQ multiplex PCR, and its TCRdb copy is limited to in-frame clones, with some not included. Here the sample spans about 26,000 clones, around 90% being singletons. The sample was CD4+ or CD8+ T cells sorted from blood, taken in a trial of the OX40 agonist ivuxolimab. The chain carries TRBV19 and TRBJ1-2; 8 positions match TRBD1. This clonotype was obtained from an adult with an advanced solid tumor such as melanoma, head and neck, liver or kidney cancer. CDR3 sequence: CASSPTGVEDRYTF. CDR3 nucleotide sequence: TGTGCCAGTAGCCCGACAGGGGTCGAGGATCGCTACACCTTC.